This T cell receptor beta chain is drawn from a study of PD-1 blockade in classical Hodgkin lymphoma. This sample's time point: cycle 4 day 1 (C4D1), after about 6 weeks of nivolumab. In every patient, relapse followed autologous stem cell transplantation, while exposure to brentuximab vedotin differed. The CDR3 loop spans 16 amino acids. The germline gives CDR1 SGHAT, CDR2 FQDESV (reference sequence). V gave up 5 bases and J gave up 4 bases, with 21 bases separating them. The method was immunoSEQ multiplex PCR; TCRdb's version includes in-frame clones alone and lacks a portion of them. The data contain approximately 30,000 clones, roughly 77% of them seen just once; the ten biggest clones take up 16%.

The origin of this receptor is a human donor with classical Hodgkin lymphoma. The sequencing used peripheral blood mononuclear cells (PBMCs), collected before the fourth cycle of nivolumab. The rearrangement links TRBV11-1 to TRBJ2-7; the D is unclear. This CDR3 is CASSQHLDSTTYEQYF. The CDR3 region has the DNA TGTGCCAGCAGCCAGCATCTCGACTCTACTACTTACGAGCAGTACTTC.